The 6 T cell receptor beta chains reported below all come from one sample, sequenced in a study of CXCR3-negative and CXCR3-positive naive CD8 T cells. The authors made the TRB cDNA libraries by 5' RACE using UMI labels. TCRdb reprocessed the 5' RACE reads and reports one entry per CDR3 protein, with no DNA. In all, the sample yields roughly 40,000 distinct CDR3 sequences. Sequencing was performed on memory CD8+ T cells from blood. These receptors came from a human donor in good health. Some clones in this sample may be carry-over from other donors' samples.

The chain carries TRBV20-1 and TRBJ2-4; with no DNA, the TCRdb D assignment of TRBD2 cannot be verified. The CDR3 spans 17 residues. Germline loops: CDR1 DFQATT, CDR2 SNEGSKA (reference sequence). The CDR3 reads CSAASVSGVPPGNIQYF.

This chain links TRBV20-1 with TRBJ2-4; TCRdb's D call of TRBD1 is untestable without DNA. Looked up from germline, CDR1 is DFQATT and CDR2 is SNEGSKA (reference sequence). This CDR3 comprises 13 residues. CDR3 in amino acids: CGARGRGRNIQYF.

CDR3 protein: CASSPPGGDHGELFF. The chain has TRBV12-3 or TRBV12-4 and TRBJ2-2; as DNA is missing, the TRBD1 call by TCRdb cannot be tested. There are 15 residues in the CDR3.

The rearrangement joins TRBV10-3 to TRBJ2-2. This CDR3 has 13 residues. The germline gives CDR1 ENHRY, CDR2 SYGVKD. The CDR3 sequence: CAISSGNTGELFF.

The chain links TRBV20-1 to TRBJ2-7; the TRBD2 assignment by TCRdb is unverifiable without DNA. The CDR3 sequence is 16 residues long. Germline CDR1 is DFQATT and CDR2 is SNEGSKA (reference sequence). This CDR3 is CSAEPGLAGEIYEQYF.

This rearrangement joins TRBV6-6 to TRBJ1-2. Germline-derived CDR1 and CDR2 are MNHNY and SVGAGI (reference sequence). CDR3 length: 16 amino acids. The CDR3 sequence is CASSYSMESANYGYTF.